The clone carrying this T cell receptor (beta chain) was detected only a few times. The antigen is undetermined. This sample is part of a study of CD8 T cells in Susac syndrome. CD8+ and CD4+ T cells were negatively isolated; TEMRA cells were FACS-enriched. RNA totalling roughly 0.5 to 1 ug underwent reverse transcription with random hexamers. immunoSEQ multiplex PCR amplified TCR beta CDR3 across 54 Vbeta, 13 Jbeta. TCRdb recomputed calls from the immunoSEQ multiplex PCR reads with MiXCR, one row per CDR3 protein. The sample lists around 130,000 distinct CDR3 sequences; around 91% were seen once. Study observations and caveats: A relatively small number of individuals underwent TCR sequencing and HLA analysis.

CDR1 is MNHEY, CDR2 SMNVEV, per germline (reference sequence). Trimming removed 6 bases from V and 3 bases from J, with 23 bases in between. The CDR3 consists of 17 residues. The sequencing input was CD8+ T cells from PBMCs. V is TRBV27 and J is TRBJ1-1, with a possible D match to TRBD1 (6 bases). The origin of this receptor is a human donor with multiple sclerosis. CDR3 sequence reads: CASSPQGTGLEDTEAFF. The DNA of the CDR3 is TGTGCCAGCAGCCCCCAGGGAACAGGGTTGGAGGACACTGAAGCTTTCTTT.